Following are 2 T cell receptor beta chains from one sample sequenced in a study of human T cells and chemical hapten exposure (dated by TCRdb to the early 2020s). The time point label of this sample denotes: patch test 2, 6 weeks after DPC sensitization. In the paper's terms, the treatment or condition label means: therapeutic diphenylcyclopropenone sensitization with weekly scalp DPC. Library preparation used RACE. The reads were generated on a NextSeq 500. The public reads were reprocessed in TCRdb via fastp at Q25 and MiXCR, keeping in-frame beta chains. When rows share a CDR3 protein, they turn into one entry using the most common DNA and genes. The sample records 70,000 to 95,000 distinct CDR3 sequences, around 7% of which are singletons. The ten largest account for 1% to 1.5% of the sample. The input for sequencing was whole blood, taken in connection with sensitization to the hapten diphenylcyclopropenone (DPC). The source is a woman in her twenties or thirties with alopecia areata. Some clones in this sample may be carry-over from other donors' samples.

This clonotype was counted at least ten times. The chain has TRBV29-1 and TRBJ1-1; D is possibly TRBD1 (6 bases). V lost 2 bases to trimming and J lost 1 base, with 14 bases between them. Germline CDR1 is SQVTM and CDR2 is ANQGSEA. The CDR3 covers 15 residues. The CDR3 sequence: CSVEKGGWGNTEAFF. The CDR3 nucleotides are TGCAGCGTTGAAAAGGGGGGGTGGGGGAACACTGAAGCTTTCTTT.

Details on this clonotype: This may come from a read error, since a much larger clone is one base off. This chain uses TRBV20-1 with TRBJ1-2; 9 bases fit TRBD1. The CDR3 is 13 residues long. In germline, CDR1 is DFQATT, CDR2 SNEGSKA (reference sequence). The CDR3 sequence: CSASGTGWYDYTF. The CDR3 DNA reads as TGCAGTGCGTCCGGGACAGGGTGGTATGACTACACCTTC.